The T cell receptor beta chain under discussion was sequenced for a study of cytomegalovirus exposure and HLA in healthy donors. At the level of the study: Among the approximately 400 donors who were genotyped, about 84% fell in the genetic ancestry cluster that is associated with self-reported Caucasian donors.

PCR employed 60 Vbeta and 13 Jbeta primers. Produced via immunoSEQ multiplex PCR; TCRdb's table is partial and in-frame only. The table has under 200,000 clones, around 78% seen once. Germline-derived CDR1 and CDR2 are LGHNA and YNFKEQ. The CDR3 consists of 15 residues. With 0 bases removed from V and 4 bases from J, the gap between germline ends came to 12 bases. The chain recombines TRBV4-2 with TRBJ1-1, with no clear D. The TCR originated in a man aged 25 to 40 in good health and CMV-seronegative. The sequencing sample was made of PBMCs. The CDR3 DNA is TGTGCCAGCAGCCAAGAGACCAGGTTGGTCACTGAAGCTTTCTTT. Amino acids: CASSQETRLVTEAFF.